This TCR beta chain was captured in a study of spatial heterogeneity in lung cancer. The time point: blood at routine non-recurrence follow-up after resection. The germline gives CDR1 SGHKS, CDR2 YYEKEE (reference sequence). The CDR3 contains 13 residues. J gave up 5 bases and V 3 bases, and 5 bases lay outside the gene matches. There are a few counts of this clonotype. TCRdb passed the 5' RACE reads through MiXCR, listing each CDR3 protein once. The sample has 30,000 to 35,000 distinct CDR3 sequences; over 9.5% are singletons. This receptor was identified in a female donor with early-stage non-small cell lung cancer. The rearrangement uses TRBV5-5 and TRBJ2-7, with 7 nucleotides matching TRBD1. This specimen was PBMCs, taken at follow-up. The CDR3 loop reads CASSSGTVNEQYF. The CDR3 bases are TGTGCCAGCAGCTCCGGGACAGTTAACGAGCAGTACTTC.